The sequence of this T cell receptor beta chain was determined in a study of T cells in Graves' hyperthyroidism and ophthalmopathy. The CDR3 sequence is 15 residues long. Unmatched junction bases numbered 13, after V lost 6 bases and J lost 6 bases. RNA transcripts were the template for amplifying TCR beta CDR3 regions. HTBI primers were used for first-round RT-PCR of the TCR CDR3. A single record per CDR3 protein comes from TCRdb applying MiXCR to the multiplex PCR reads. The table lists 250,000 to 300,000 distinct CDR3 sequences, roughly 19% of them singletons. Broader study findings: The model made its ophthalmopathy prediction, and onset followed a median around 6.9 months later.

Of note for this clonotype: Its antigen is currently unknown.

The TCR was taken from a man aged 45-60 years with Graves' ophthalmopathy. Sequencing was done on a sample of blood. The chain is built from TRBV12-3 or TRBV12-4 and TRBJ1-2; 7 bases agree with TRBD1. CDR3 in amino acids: CASSPPRGQSDGYTF. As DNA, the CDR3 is TGTGCCAGCAGCCCGCCTAGGGGACAGTCAGATGGCTACACCTTC.